This T cell receptor (beta chain) was captured in a study of chemoradiotherapy in HPV16-positive cancers. In the study overall: Candidate HPV-specific T-cell clones and common TCR motifs came from functional assays in two HPV16-positive patients. Study observations and caveats: During treatment, candidate HPV-specific clones and E7-related motifs expanded in tumor. HPV-responsive T-cell expansion during chemoradiotherapy was linked to improved recurrence-free survival in HPV16-positive patients. Only two HPV16-positive patients supplied the functional HPV-specificity definition.

Only in-frame clones appear in the TCRdb table, and some are missing; sequencing was by immunoSEQ multiplex PCR. The sample comprises approximately 12,000 clones, approximately 89% of which are singletons, and approximately 2% rests with the top ten. The CDR3 is 17 residues long. Germline loops: CDR1 SGHAT, CDR2 FQNNGV. Unmatched junction bases numbered 6, after V lost 1 base and J lost 1 base. About this clone itself: The antigen remains undetermined.

This TCR was recovered from a human donor with HPV-associated anogenital cancer. The sample here was blood, taken from a patient who underwent chemoradiotherapy. V and J are TRBV11-2 and TRBJ2-3, with 9 bases lining up with TRBD2. CDR3 DNA sequence: TGTGCCAGCAGCTTAGTTGGGGTAGCGGGGGGCACAGATACGCAGTATTTT. Amino acids: CASSLVGVAGGTDTQYF.